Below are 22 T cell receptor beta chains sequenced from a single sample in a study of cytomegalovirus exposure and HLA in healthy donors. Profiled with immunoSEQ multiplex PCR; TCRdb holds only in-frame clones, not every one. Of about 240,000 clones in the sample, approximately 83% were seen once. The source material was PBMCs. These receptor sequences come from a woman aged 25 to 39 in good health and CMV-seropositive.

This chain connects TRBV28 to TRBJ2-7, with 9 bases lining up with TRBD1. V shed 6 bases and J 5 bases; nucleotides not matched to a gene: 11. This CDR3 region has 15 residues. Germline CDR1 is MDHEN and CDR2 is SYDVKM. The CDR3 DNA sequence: TGTGCCAGCAGGGGCTCCCAGGACAGGGGTAACGAGCAGTACTTC. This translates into CASRGSQDRGNEQYF. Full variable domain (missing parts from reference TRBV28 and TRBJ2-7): DVKVTQSSRYLVKRTGEKVFLECVQDMDHENMFWYRQDPGLGLRLIYFSYDVKMKEKGDIPEGYSVSREKKERFSLILESASTNQTSMYLCASRGSQDRGNEQYFGPGTRLTVT.

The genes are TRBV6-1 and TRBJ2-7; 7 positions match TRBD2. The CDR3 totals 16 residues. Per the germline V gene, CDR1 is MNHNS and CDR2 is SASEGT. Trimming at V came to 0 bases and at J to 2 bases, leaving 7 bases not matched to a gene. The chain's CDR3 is CASSEAIAGYPYEQYF. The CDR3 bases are TGTGCCAGCAGTGAAGCAATAGCGGGTTATCCCTACGAGCAGTACTTC.

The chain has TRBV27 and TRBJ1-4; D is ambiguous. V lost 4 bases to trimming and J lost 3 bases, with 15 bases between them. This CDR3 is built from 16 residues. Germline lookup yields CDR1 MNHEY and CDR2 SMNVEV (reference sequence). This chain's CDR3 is CASSSLVQLANEKLFF. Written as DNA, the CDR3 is TGTGCCAGCAGTTCCCTAGTTCAACTGGCTAATGAAAAACTGTTTTTT.

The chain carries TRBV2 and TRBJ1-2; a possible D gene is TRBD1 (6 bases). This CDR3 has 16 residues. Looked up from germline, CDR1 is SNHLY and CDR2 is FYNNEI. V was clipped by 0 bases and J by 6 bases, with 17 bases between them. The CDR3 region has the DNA TGTGCCAGCAGTGAAGCGCCCCAATGGGGGCGGAATGGCTACACCTTC. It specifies CASSEAPQWGRNGYTF.

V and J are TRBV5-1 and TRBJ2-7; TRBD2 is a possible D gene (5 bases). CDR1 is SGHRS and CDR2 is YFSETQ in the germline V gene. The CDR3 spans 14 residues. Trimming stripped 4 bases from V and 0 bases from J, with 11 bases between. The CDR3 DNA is TGCGCCAGCAGCCTTAGCGAGAGCTCCTACGAGCAGTACTTC. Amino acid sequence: CASSLSESSYEQYF.

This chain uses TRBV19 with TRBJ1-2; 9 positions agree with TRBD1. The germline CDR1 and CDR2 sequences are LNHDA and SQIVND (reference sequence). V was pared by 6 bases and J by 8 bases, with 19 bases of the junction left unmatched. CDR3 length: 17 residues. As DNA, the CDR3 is TGTGCCAGTAGCCTGCCCGGGACAGGGTCTGTGTTCGGGGGCTACACCTTC. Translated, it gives CASSLPGTGSVFGGYTF.

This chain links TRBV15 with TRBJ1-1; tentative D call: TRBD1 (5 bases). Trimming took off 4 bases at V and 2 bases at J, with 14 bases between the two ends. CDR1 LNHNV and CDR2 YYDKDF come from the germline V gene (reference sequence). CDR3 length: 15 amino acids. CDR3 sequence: CATSMWAGGNTEAFF. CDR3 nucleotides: TGTGCCACCAGCATGTGGGCCGGGGGTAACACTGAAGCTTTCTTT.

CDR3 bases: TGCAGTGCCCCTCCGACAGATACGCAGTATTTT. Protein sequence: CSAPPTDTQYF. The rearrangement uses TRBV20-1 and TRBJ2-3; the D is unclear. Trimming took off 6 bases at V and 3 bases at J, with 7 bases between the two ends. The CDR3 consists of 11 residues. Germline CDR1 and CDR2: DFQATT and SNEGSKA (reference sequence).

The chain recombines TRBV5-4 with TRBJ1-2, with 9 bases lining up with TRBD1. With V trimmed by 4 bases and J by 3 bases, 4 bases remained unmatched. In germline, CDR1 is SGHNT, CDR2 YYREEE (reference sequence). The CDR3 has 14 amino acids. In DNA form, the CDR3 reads TGTGCCAGCAGCCCAGACAGGGGGGACTATGGCTACACCTTC. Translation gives CASSPDRGDYGYTF.

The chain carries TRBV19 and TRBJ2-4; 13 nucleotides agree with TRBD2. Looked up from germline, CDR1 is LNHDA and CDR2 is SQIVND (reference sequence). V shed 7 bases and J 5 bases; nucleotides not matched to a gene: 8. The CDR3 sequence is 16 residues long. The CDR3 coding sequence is TGTGCCAGTAACCCGGGACTAGCGGGACCCCAAAACATTCAGTACTTC. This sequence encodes CASNPGLAGPQNIQYF. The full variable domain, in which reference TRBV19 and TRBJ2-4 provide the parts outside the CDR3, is DGGITQSPKYLFRKEGQNVTLSCEQNLNHDAMYWYRQDPGQGLRLIYYSQIVNDFQKGDIAEGYSVSREKKESFPLTVTSAQKNPTAFYLCASNPGLAGPQNIQYFGAGTRLSVL.

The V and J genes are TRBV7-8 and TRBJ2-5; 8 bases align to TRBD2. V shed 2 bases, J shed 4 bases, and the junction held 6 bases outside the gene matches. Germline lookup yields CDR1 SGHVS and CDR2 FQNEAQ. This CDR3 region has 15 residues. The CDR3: CASSLYSAGGETQYF. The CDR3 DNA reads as TGTGCCAGCAGCTTATATTCGGCGGGGGGAGAGACCCAGTACTTC.

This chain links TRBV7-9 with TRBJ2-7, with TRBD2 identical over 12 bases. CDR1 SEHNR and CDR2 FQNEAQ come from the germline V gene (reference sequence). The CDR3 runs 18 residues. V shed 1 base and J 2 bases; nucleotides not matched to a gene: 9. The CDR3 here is CASSLDIWTSGATYEQYF. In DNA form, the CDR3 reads TGTGCCAGCAGCTTAGATATCTGGACTAGCGGGGCTACCTACGAGCAGTACTTC.

The CDR3 sequence: CASSSGIRGRRLFNGYTF. The DNA for the CDR3 is TGTGCCAGCAGCTCCGGCATCAGGGGGCGGAGGCTGTTTAATGGCTACACCTTC. This chain links TRBV5-6 with TRBJ1-2; 8 nucleotides line up with TRBD1. V dropped 3 bases and J dropped 6; count of bases not matched to a gene: 19. Germline V gene data show CDR1 as SGHDT and CDR2 as YYEEEE. The CDR3 sequence is 18 residues long. Based on the CDR3 plus reference TRBV5-6 and TRBJ1-2, the full variable domain is DAGVTQSPTHLIKTRGQQVTLRCSPKSGHDTVSWYQQALGQGPQFIFQYYEEEERQRGNFPDRFSGHQFPNYSSELNVNALLLGDSALYLCASSSGIRGRRLFNGYTFGSGTRLTVV.

The DNA for the CDR3 is TGTGCCAGCAGTGTTTTCATCGGGGGTCCGGGAAACACCATATATTTT. Its protein product is CASSVFIGGPGNTIYF. The rearrangement joins TRBV2 to TRBJ1-3; D is possibly TRBD1 (5 bases). Looked up from germline, CDR1 is SNHLY and CDR2 is FYNNEI. The germline V and J ends were trimmed by 4 bases and 4 bases, with 17 bases remaining between them. The length of the CDR3 is 16 residues.

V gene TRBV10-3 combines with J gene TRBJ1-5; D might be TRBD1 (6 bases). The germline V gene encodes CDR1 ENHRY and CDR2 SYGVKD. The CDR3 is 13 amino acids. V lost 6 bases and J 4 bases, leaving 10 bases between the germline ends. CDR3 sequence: CAISSGQNQPQHF. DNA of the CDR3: TGTGCCATCAGCTCCGGACAGAATCAGCCCCAGCATTTT.

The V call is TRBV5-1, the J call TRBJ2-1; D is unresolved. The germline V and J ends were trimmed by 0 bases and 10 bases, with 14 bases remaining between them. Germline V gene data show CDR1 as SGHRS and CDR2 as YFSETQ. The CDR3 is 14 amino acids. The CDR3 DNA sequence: TGCGCCAGCAGCTTGGACGTCGCACTACTCGAGCAGTTCTTC. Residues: CASSLDVALLEQFF.

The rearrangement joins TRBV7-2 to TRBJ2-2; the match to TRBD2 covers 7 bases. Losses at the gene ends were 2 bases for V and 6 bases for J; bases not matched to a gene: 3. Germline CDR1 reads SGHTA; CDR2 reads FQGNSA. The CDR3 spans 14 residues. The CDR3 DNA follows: TGTGCCAGCAGCTTATCGGGGGGATCCGGGGAGCTGTTTTTT. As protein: CASSLSGGSGELFF.

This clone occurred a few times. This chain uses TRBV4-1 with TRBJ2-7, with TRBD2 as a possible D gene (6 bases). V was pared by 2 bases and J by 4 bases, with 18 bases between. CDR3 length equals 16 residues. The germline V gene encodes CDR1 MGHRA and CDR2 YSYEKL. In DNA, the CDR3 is TGCGCCAGCAGCCAACCGCTCGGGAGTAGCAGGTACGAGCAGTACTTC. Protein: CASSQPLGSSRYEQYF.

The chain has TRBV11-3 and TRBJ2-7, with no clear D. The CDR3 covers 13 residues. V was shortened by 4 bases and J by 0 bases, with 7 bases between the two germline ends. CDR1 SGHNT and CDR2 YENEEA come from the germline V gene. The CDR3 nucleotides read TGTGCCAGCAGCTCGACAAGCTCCTACGAGCAGTACTTC. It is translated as CASSSTSSYEQYF.

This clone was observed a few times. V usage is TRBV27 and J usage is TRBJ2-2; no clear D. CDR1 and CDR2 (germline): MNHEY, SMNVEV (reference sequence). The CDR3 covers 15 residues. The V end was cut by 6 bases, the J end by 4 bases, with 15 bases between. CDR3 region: CASRDSDGSTGELFF. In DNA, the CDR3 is TGTGCCAGCAGAGACTCCGACGGATCCACCGGGGAGCTGTTTTTT.

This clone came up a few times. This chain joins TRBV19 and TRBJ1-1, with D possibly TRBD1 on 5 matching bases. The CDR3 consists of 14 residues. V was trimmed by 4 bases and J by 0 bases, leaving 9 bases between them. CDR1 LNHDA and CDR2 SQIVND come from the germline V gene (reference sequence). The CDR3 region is CASSTTTVNTEAFF. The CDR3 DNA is TGTGCCAGTAGTACCACGACAGTGAACACTGAAGCTTTCTTT.

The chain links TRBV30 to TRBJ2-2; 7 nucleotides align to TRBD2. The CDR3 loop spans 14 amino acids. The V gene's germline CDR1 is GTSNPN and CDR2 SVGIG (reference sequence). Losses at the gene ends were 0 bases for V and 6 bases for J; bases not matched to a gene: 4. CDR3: CAWSVGGGAGELFF. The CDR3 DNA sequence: TGTGCCTGGAGTGTGGGGGGGGGTGCCGGGGAGCTGTTTTTT.